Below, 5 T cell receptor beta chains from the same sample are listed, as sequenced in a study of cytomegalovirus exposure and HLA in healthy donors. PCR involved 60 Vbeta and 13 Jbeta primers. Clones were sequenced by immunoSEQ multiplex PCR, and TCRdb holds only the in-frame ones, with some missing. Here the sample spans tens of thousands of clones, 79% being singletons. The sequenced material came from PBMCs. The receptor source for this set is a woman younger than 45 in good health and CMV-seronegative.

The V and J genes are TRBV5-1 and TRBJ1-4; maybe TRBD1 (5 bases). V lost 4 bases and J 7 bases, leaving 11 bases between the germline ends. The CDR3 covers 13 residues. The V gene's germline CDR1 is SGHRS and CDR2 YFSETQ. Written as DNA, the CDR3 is TGCGCCAGCAGCCCGGGGGGGTCTGAAAAACTGTTTTTT. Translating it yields CASSPGGSEKLFF.

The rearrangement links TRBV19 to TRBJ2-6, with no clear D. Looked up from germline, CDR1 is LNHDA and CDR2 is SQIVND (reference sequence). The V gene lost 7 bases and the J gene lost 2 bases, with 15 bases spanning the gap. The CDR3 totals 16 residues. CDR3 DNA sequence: TGTGCCAGTACCTCTCAGTCATCTCCTGGGGCCAACGTCCTGACTTTC. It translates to CASTSQSSPGANVLTF. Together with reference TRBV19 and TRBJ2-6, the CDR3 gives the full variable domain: DGGITQSPKYLFRKEGQNVTLSCEQNLNHDAMYWYRQDPGQGLRLIYYSQIVNDFQKGDIAEGYSVSREKKESFPLTVTSAQKNPTAFYLCASTSQSSPGANVLTFGAGSRLTVL.

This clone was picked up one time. CDR3 in amino acids: CSVDRGTGEDTQYF. CDR3 DNA sequence: TGCAGCGTTGATCGCGGGACAGGGGAAGATACGCAGTATTTT. The chain recombines TRBV29-1 with TRBJ2-3; 10 nucleotides agree with TRBD1. Trimming removed 3 bases from V and 5 bases from J; junction bases left unmatched: 5. This CDR3 has 14 amino acids. Germline CDR1 and CDR2: SQVTM and ANQGSEA.

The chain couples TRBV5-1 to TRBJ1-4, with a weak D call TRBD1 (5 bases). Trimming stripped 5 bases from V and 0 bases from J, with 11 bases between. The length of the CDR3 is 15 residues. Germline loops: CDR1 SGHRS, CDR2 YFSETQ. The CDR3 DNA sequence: TGCGCCAGCAGGTCCACAGGTGCAACTAATGAAAAACTGTTTTTT. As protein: CASRSTGATNEKLFF.

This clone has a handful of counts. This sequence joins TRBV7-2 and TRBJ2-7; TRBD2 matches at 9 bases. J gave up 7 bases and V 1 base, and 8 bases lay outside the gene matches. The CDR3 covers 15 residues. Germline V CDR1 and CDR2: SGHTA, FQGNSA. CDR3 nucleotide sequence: TGTGCCAGCAGCTTAGAAGTAGCGGGGGCGGGGGAGCAGTACTTC. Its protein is CASSLEVAGAGEQYF.